This TCR beta chain was documented in a study of T cell responses to AZD1222 COVID-19 vaccine. V was shortened by 9 bases and J by 4 bases, with 10 bases between the two germline ends. Germline assignment: CDR1 LNHDA and CDR2 SQIVND (reference sequence). There are 12 residues in the CDR3. The repertoire was sequenced with immunoSEQ multiplex PCR; TCRdb's copy has only in-frame clones and lacks some. Of about 130,000 clones detected, 80% to 90% appear once; the ten largest clones hold about 1.6%. The receptor comes from an adult in good health. The chain links TRBV19 to TRBJ1-3; D remains unclear. The sample consisted of peripheral blood, taken on day 0 of AZD1222 vaccination. The DNA of the CDR3 is TGTGCCAGCCGGGCCCCGGGAAACACCATATATTTT. Translation: CASRAPGNTIYF.